Below are 27 T cell receptor beta chains sequenced from a single sample in a study of monozygotic twins with inflammatory bowel disease. TCRdb processed the 5' RACE reads again and assigns one entry to each CDR3 protein, with no DNA. Reported are fewer than 150,000 distinct CDR3 sequences; the ten largest clones contain 2% to 2.5%. The specimen was blood. The receptor set was obtained from a human donor with ulcerative colitis or Crohn's disease, or a healthy co-twin of an affected twin (not recorded which).

V gene TRBV10-3 combines with J gene TRBJ2-2. The germline V gene encodes CDR1 ENHRY and CDR2 SYGVKD. This CDR3 has 12 amino acids. This CDR3 is CAISPNTGELFF.

The chain carries TRBV6-2 or TRBV6-3 and TRBJ2-1; without DNA, the TCRdb call of TRBD2 cannot be checked. Per germline, CDR1 MNHEY and CDR2 SVGEGT. The CDR3 consists of 21 residues. CDR3 amino acids: CASSYSRTGMERGGNYNEQFF.

The chain is built from TRBV12-3 or TRBV12-4 and TRBJ1-3. The CDR3 runs to 16 residues. CDR3 protein: CASSLLRQTSGNTIYF.

The chain uses TRBV20-1 and TRBJ2-2; TCRdb's assignment of TRBD1 cannot be checked, as there is no DNA. Per the germline V gene, CDR1 is DFQATT and CDR2 is SNEGSKA (reference sequence). This CDR3 contains 15 residues. This chain's CDR3 is CSATLTGADTGELFF.

The chain uses TRBV7-9 and TRBJ2-7; no DNA is available, so the TRBD1 call from TCRdb remains unchecked. This CDR3 is 12 amino acids long. Germline CDR1 and CDR2: SEHNR and FQNEAQ (reference sequence). CDR3 loop: CASSLGQLEQYF.

The rearrangement uses TRBV20-1 and TRBJ2-3; no DNA is available, so the TRBD1 call from TCRdb remains unchecked. The CDR3 length is 18 residues. Germline CDR1 and CDR2: DFQATT and SNEGSKA (reference sequence). The CDR3 protein is CSASTPLAGGTLTDTQYF.

The chain joins TRBV5-6 to TRBJ2-7; there is no DNA to check the TCRdb D call of TRBD1. The germline V gene has CDR1 SGHDT and CDR2 YYEEEE. The CDR3 has 14 amino acids. CDR3 protein: CASSSSRGIREQYF.

The chain couples TRBV5-1 to TRBJ2-7; TCRdb's D gene call, TRBD1, goes unchecked for lack of DNA. Per germline, CDR1 SGHRS and CDR2 YFSETQ. This CDR3 is 15 amino acids long. The CDR3 loop reads CASSLSRGYSGEQYF.

V and J are TRBV20-1 and TRBJ1-1. CDR1 DFQATT and CDR2 SNEGSKA come from the germline V gene (reference sequence). The CDR3 has 14 residues. This CDR3 reads CSARDLRQNTEAFF.

The V gene is TRBV10-3, the J gene TRBJ2-7. The CDR3 covers 17 residues. Germline assignment: CDR1 ENHRY and CDR2 SYGVKD. The CDR3 loop is CAISEEFMQGTSYEQYF.

The J gene is TRBJ2-1, the V gene TRBV28. The germline CDR1 and CDR2 sequences are MDHEN and SYDVKM. This CDR3 is 16 amino acids long. The CDR3: CASSLGSLRSYNEQFF.

J is TRBJ2-3 and V is TRBV12-3 or TRBV12-4; TCRdb's D gene call, TRBD1, goes unchecked for lack of DNA. CDR3 size: 16 residues. This CDR3 reads CASTNDRRAFTDTQYF.

This chain uses TRBV6-5 with TRBJ1-6; TCRdb indicates TRBD1, and absent DNA this call remains unverified. Germline CDR1 and CDR2: MNHEY and SVGAGI. The CDR3 extends over 18 amino acids. The chain's CDR3 is CASSFNRGLNGYNSPLHF.

V is TRBV7-3 and J is TRBJ2-1; the TRBD1 assignment by TCRdb is unverifiable without DNA. CDR1 and CDR2 (germline): SGHTA, FQGTGA. The CDR3 sequence is 16 residues long. The CDR3: CASSVRGGAQTDEQFF.

V gene TRBV5-1 combines with J gene TRBJ1-6; TCRdb lists TRBD1, though no DNA is available to test this call. Germline V gene data show CDR1 as SGHRS and CDR2 as YFSETQ. The CDR3 loop spans 18 amino acids. CDR3 amino acids: CASSLFSLSTSYNSPLHF.

The chain uses TRBV18 and TRBJ2-5; as DNA is missing, the TRBD1 call by TCRdb cannot be tested. The CDR3 extends over 14 amino acids. Germline assignment: CDR1 KGHSH and CDR2 LQKENI. CDR3 loop: CASSPRPREETQYF.

V is TRBV7-2 and J is TRBJ1-1. CDR3 length equals 13 residues. CDR1 SGHTA and CDR2 FQGNSA come from the germline V gene. This CDR3 is CASSRQGYTEAFF.

The chain recombines TRBV20-1 with TRBJ1-5. The V gene's germline CDR1 is DFQATT and CDR2 SNEGSKA (reference sequence). This CDR3 is built from 13 residues. The CDR3 here is CSVHTGPNQPQHF.

The chain has TRBV20-1 and TRBJ1-6; TCRdb selects TRBD1, and the lack of DNA leaves this call unchecked. CDR3 size: 15 residues. Germline CDR1 reads DFQATT; CDR2 reads SNEGSKA (reference sequence). This chain's CDR3 is CSAEDRTSNNSPLHF.

The chain couples TRBV4-3 to TRBJ2-6; TCRdb's D call, TRBD1, is unchecked because there is no DNA. The CDR3 covers 14 residues. CDR1 is LGHNA, CDR2 YSLEER, per germline. CDR3 residues: CASSQEGDSHVLTF.

V and J are TRBV5-1 and TRBJ2-3. The CDR3 runs 14 residues. CDR1 is SGHRS, CDR2 YFSETQ, per germline. This chain's CDR3 is CASSLVSDTDTQYF.

This chain links TRBV19 with TRBJ1-4; as DNA is missing, the TRBD1 call by TCRdb cannot be tested. This CDR3 comprises 15 residues. The germline CDR1 and CDR2 sequences are LNHDA and SQIVND (reference sequence). The CDR3 loop reads CASTPPGGGHEKLFF.

The rearrangement uses TRBV15 and TRBJ2-1; TCRdb's D gene call, TRBD1, goes unchecked for lack of DNA. The CDR3 spans 17 residues. CDR1 is LNHNV and CDR2 is YYDKDF in the germline V gene (reference sequence). The CDR3 sequence is CATSRDLGGDSYNEQFF.

The chain employs TRBV5-5 and TRBJ2-5; TCRdb's D gene call, TRBD1, goes unchecked for lack of DNA. This CDR3 has 13 residues. Germline values: CDR1 SGHKS, CDR2 YYEKEE (reference sequence). The CDR3 reads CASSPGTRETQYF.

J is TRBJ1-6 and V is TRBV6-2 or TRBV6-3; TCRdb outputs TRBD1, but without DNA this stays unchecked. CDR1 and CDR2 from the germline V gene are MNHEY and SVGEGT. This CDR3 region has 15 residues. This CDR3 reads CASRGSGQNNSPLHF.

V is TRBV11-2 and J is TRBJ2-7; TCRdb designates TRBD1, a call that cannot be tested without DNA. CDR1 is SGHAT, CDR2 FQNNGV, per germline. The CDR3 sequence is 14 residues long. CDR3: CASSFLGTGYEQYF.

The rearrangement uses TRBV2 and TRBJ1-6. Germline values: CDR1 SNHLY, CDR2 FYNNEI. This CDR3 has 16 amino acids. The chain's CDR3 is CASSDIGSSYNSPLHF.